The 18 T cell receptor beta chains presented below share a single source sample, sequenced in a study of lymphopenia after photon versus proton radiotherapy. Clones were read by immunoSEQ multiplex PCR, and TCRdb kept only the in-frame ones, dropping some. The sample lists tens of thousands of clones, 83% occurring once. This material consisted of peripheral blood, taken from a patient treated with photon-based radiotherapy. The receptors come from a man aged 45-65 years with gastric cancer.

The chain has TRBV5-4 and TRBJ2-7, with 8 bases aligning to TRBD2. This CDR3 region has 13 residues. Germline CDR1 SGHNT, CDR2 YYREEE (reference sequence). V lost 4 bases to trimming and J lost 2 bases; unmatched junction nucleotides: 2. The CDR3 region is CASSSGSPYEQYF. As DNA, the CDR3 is TGTGCCAGCAGCAGCGGGAGTCCCTACGAGCAGTACTTC.

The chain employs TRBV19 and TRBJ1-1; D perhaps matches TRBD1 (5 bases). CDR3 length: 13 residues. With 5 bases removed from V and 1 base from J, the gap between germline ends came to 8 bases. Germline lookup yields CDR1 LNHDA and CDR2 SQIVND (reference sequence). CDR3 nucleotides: TGTGCCAGTAGTGGGGGGACGAACACTGAAGCTTTCTTT. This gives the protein CASSGGTNTEAFF.

The CDR3 sequence: CARGGSSYNEQFF. CDR3 DNA: TGTGCCCGAGGGGGAAGCTCCTACAATGAGCAGTTCTTC. The gene calls are TRBV30 and TRBJ2-1; possible D gene TRBD1, 6 bases. Germline V gene lookup returns CDR1 GTSNPN and CDR2 SVGIG (reference sequence). This CDR3 is 13 amino acids long. V lost 8 bases and J lost 0, with 11 bases in between.

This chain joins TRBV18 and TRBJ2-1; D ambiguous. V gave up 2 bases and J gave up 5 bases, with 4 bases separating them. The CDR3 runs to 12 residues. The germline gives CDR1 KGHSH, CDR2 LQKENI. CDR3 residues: CASSPNNNEQFF. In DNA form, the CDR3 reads TGTGCCAGCTCACCAAACAACAATGAGCAGTTCTTC. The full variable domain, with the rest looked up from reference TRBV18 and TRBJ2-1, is NAGVMQNPRHLVRRRGQEARLRCSPMKGHSHVYWYRQLPEEGLKFMVYLQKENIIDESGMPKERFSAEFPKEGPSILRIQQVVRGDSAAYFCASSPNNNEQFFGPGTRLTVL.

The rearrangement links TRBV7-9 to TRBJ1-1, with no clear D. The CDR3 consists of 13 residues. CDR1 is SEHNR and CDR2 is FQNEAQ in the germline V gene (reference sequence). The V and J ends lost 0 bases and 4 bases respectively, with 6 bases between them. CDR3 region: CASSLAVGTEAFF. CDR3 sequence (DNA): TGTGCCAGCAGCTTAGCCGTAGGCACTGAAGCTTTCTTT.

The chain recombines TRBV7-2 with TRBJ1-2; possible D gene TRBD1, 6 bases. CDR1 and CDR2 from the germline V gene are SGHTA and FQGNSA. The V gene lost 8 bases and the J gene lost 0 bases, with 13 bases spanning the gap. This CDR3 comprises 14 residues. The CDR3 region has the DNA TGTGCCAGCTCGTCGGACAGAACTAACTATGGCTACACCTTC. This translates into CASSSDRTNYGYTF.

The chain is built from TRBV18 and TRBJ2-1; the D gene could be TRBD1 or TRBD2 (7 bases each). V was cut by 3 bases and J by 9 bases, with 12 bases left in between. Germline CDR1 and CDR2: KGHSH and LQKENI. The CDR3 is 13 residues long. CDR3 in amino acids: CASSPQGEGEQFF. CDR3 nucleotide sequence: TGTGCCAGCTCACCTCAGGGGGAGGGTGAGCAGTTCTTC. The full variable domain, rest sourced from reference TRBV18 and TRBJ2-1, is NAGVMQNPRHLVRRRGQEARLRCSPMKGHSHVYWYRQLPEEGLKFMVYLQKENIIDESGMPKERFSAEFPKEGPSILRIQQVVRGDSAAYFCASSPQGEGEQFFGPGTRLTVL.

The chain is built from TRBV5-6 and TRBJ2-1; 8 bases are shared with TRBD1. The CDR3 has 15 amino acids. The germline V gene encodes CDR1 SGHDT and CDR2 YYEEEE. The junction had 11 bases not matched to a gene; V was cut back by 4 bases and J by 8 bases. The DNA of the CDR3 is TGTGCCAGCAGCGTCCGTTGGACAGGGCTCTATGAGCAGTTCTTC. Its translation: CASSVRWTGLYEQFF.

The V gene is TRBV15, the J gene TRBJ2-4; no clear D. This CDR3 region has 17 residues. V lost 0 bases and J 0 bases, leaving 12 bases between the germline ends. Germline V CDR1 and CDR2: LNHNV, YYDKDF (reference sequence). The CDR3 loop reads CATSRDGQTLAKNIQYF. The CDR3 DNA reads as TGTGCCACCAGCAGAGATGGGCAGACACTAGCCAAAAACATTCAGTACTTC.

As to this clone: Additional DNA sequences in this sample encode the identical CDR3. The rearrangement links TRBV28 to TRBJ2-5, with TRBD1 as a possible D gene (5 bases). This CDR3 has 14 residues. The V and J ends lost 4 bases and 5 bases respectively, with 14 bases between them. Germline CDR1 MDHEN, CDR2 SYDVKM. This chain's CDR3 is CASSSLGLEETQYF. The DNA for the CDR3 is TGTGCCAGCAGTTCCCTGGGGCTGGAGGAGACCCAGTACTTC.

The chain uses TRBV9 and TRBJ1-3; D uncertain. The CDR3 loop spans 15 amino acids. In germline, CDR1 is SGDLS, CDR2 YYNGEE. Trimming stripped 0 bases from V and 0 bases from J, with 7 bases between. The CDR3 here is CASSVEGDSGNTIYF. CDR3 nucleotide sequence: TGTGCCAGCAGCGTAGAGGGAGACTCTGGAAACACCATATATTTT.

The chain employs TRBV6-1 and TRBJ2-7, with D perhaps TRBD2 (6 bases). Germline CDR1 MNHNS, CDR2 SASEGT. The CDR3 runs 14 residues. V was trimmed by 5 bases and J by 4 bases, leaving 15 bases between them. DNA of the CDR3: TGTGCCAGCAGTCCGCGGGGAGAATCTTACGAGCAGTACTTC. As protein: CASSPRGESYEQYF.

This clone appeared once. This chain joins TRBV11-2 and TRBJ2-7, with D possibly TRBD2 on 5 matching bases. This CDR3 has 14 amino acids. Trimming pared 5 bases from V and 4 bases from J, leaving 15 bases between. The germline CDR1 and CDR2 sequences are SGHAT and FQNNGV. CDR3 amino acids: CASSPDWRTYEQYF. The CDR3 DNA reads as TGTGCCAGCAGCCCCGACTGGAGGACGTACGAGCAGTACTTC.

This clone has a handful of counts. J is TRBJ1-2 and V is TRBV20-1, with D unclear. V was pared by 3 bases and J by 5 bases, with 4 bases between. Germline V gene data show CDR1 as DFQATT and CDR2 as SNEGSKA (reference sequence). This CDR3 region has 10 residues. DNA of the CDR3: TGCAGTGCTAGGGCATATGGCTACACCTTC. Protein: CSARAYGYTF.

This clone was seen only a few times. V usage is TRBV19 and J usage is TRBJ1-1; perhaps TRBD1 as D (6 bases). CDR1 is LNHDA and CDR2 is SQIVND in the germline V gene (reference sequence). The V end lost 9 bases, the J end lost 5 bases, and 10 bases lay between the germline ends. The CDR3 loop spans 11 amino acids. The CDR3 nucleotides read TGTGCCAGGACACAGGGAACTGAAGCTTTCTTT. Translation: CARTQGTEAFF.

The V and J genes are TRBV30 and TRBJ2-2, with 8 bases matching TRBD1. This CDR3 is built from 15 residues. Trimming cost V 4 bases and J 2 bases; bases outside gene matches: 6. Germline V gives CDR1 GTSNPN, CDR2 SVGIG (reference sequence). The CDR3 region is CAWKGDRRNTGELFF. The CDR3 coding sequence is TGTGCCTGGAAAGGGGACAGGCGAAACACCGGGGAGCTGTTTTTT.

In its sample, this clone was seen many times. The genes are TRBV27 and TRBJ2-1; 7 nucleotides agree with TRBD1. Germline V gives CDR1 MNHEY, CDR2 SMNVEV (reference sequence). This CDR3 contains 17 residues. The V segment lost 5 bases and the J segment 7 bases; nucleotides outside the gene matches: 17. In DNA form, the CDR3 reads TGTGCCAGCAGTCCGGCACCTATAGGGGGCTGGGGTAATGAGCAGTTCTTC. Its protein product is CASSPAPIGGWGNEQFF.

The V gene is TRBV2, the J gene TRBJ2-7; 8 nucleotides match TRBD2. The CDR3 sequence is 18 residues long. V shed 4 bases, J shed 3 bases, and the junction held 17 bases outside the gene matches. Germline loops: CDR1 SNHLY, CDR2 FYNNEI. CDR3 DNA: TGTGCCAGCAGTGGTGGGAAGCGGGGGACCCGAGTAGTCTACGAGCAGTACTTC. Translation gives CASSGGKRGTRVVYEQYF.